Below, 20 T cell receptor beta chains from the same sample are listed, as sequenced in a study of shared clonotypes between healthy human individuals. TCRdb's copy holds only in-frame clones and misses some; the assay was immunoSEQ multiplex PCR. The table shows approximately 530,000 clones, with around 95% occurring only once. Material: naive CD4+ T cells sorted from blood. Subset defined: CD45RA+ positively selected. The receptors stem from a young woman in good health.

This chain uses TRBV19 with TRBJ2-7; 10 bases map to TRBD1. V dropped 6 bases and J dropped 4; count of bases not matched to a gene: 9. The length of the CDR3 is 15 residues. CDR1 and CDR2 (germline): LNHDA, SQIVND (reference sequence). The DNA of the CDR3 is TGTGCCAGTAGCTTATCGGACAGGGGGATTTACGAGCAGTACTTC. Protein product: CASSLSDRGIYEQYF.

The chain uses TRBV5-1 and TRBJ1-1; a possible D gene is TRBD1 (6 bases). Germline V CDR1 and CDR2: SGHRS, YFSETQ. Trimming left V 3 bases short and J 4 bases short, with 16 bases between. The CDR3 totals 15 residues. The CDR3 loop is CASSSAGGGGTEAFF. The DNA for the CDR3 is TGCGCCAGCAGCTCCGCGGGAGGAGGGGGCACTGAAGCTTTCTTT.

The chain combines TRBV29-1 with TRBJ1-5; 7 nucleotides agree with TRBD1. The CDR3 spans 13 residues. V gave up 6 bases and J gave up 7 bases; unmatched junction bases: 9. Germline V CDR1 and CDR2: SQVTM, ANQGSEA. The CDR3 sequence: CSVLTGPYQPQHF. The CDR3 DNA is TGCAGCGTACTGACAGGGCCGTACCAGCCCCAGCATTTT.

The chain recombines TRBV4-1 with TRBJ1-2; possibly TRBD1 for D (6 bases). V lost 1 base, J lost 2 bases, and 11 bases lay in between. There are 15 residues in the CDR3. CDR1 and CDR2 (germline): MGHRA, YSYEKL. CDR3 bases: TGCGCCAGCAGCCAAGGGGGACACAGGAACTATGGCTACACCTTC. This encodes CASSQGGHRNYGYTF.

The V call is TRBV5-1, the J call TRBJ2-7; TRBD1 matches at 7 bases. Germline CDR1 reads SGHRS; CDR2 reads YFSETQ. Trimming removed 6 bases from V and 2 bases from J; junction bases left unmatched: 14. The CDR3 length is 16 residues. The CDR3 DNA follows: TGCGCCAGCATGTACTTAGGGGGCCCATCACCCTACGAGCAGTACTTC. Residues: CASMYLGGPSPYEQYF.

The chain carries TRBV7-9 and TRBJ2-1; possibly TRBD2 for D (5 bases). The CDR3 length is 14 residues. Germline CDR1 is SEHNR and CDR2 is FQNEAQ (reference sequence). V was clipped by 1 base and J by 13 bases, with 17 bases between them. CDR3 coding DNA: TGTGCCAGCAGCTTAGAAGAGGACTCCTGGTTTCAGTTCTTC. The encoded protein is CASSLEEDSWFQFF.

V usage is TRBV18 and J usage is TRBJ1-1, with 7 bases fitting TRBD1. The CDR3 totals 14 residues. After removal of 4 bases from V and 3 bases from J, the junction contained 5 bases not matched to a gene. CDR1 is KGHSH, CDR2 LQKENI, per germline. The CDR3 protein is CASSRGGMDTEAFF. The CDR3 nucleotides are TGTGCCAGCTCACGAGGGGGCATGGACACTGAAGCTTTCTTT.

The rearrangement joins TRBV4-2 to TRBJ1-2; D gene ambiguous. The CDR3 extends over 15 amino acids. Between the trimmed V and J ends, which lost 1 base and 1 base, there was a span of 10 bases. CDR1 and CDR2 from the germline V gene are LGHNA and YNFKEQ. This CDR3 reads CASSQGTGSNYGYTF. The CDR3 DNA sequence: TGTGCCAGCAGCCAAGGGACCGGGAGTAACTATGGCTACACCTTC.

This clone was seen only once. The chain employs TRBV19 and TRBJ2-7, with TRBD2 matching over 8 bases. The CDR3 covers 15 residues. The trim removed 2 bases at V and 4 bases at J, leaving 7 bases unmatched. CDR1 LNHDA and CDR2 SQIVND come from the germline V gene (reference sequence). The DNA of the CDR3 is TGTGCCAGTAGTATATCAGGCGGGAGGAGATACGAGCAGTACTTC. Protein: CASSISGGRRYEQYF.

V gene TRBV9 combines with J gene TRBJ2-1; 7 positions agree with TRBD2. Unmatched junction bases numbered 6, after V lost 4 bases and J lost 8 bases. This CDR3 is 13 amino acids long. Germline-derived CDR1 and CDR2 are SGDLS and YYNGEE. CDR3: CASSRGLEDEQFF. Here the CDR3 DNA reads TGTGCCAGCAGCAGAGGACTAGAAGATGAGCAGTTCTTC.

This chain uses TRBV6-6 with TRBJ2-2, with a possible D match to TRBD1 (5 bases). Germline assignment: CDR1 MNHNY and CDR2 SVGAGI (reference sequence). The CDR3 spans 14 residues. Trimming took off 8 bases at V and 6 bases at J, with 16 bases between the two ends. The CDR3 here is CASRFVQGPGELFF. The CDR3 region has the DNA TGTGCCAGCCGTTTTGTGCAGGGTCCCGGGGAGCTGTTTTTT.

The V and J genes are TRBV11-2 and TRBJ1-1, with D perhaps TRBD1 (5 bases). Deletions cut 6 bases from V and 5 bases from J, with 13 bases between. CDR1 and CDR2 from the germline V gene are SGHAT and FQNNGV. This CDR3 contains 13 residues. For the CDR3, the DNA is TGTGCCAGCAGAGAGCCGGGGCGGACTGAAGCTTTCTTT. This encodes CASREPGRTEAFF.

The genes are TRBV28 and TRBJ1-5, with D possibly TRBD1 on 6 matching bases. The germline CDR1 and CDR2 sequences are MDHEN and SYDVKM. Trimming removed 6 bases from V and 7 bases from J, with 16 bases in between. This CDR3 region has 14 residues. CDR3: CASSNTGAKQPQHF. In nucleotides, the CDR3 is TGTGCCAGCAGCAACACGGGGGCGAAACAGCCCCAGCATTTT. The full variable domain, with the rest looked up from reference TRBV28 and TRBJ1-5, is DVKVTQSSRYLVKRTGEKVFLECVQDMDHENMFWYRQDPGLGLRLIYFSYDVKMKEKGDIPEGYSVSREKKERFSLILESASTNQTSMYLCASSNTGAKQPQHFGDGTRLSIL.

This chain links TRBV28 with TRBJ2-7, with 8 bases identical to TRBD1. CDR3 length: 14 residues. Germline values: CDR1 MDHEN, CDR2 SYDVKM. With V trimmed by 4 bases and J by 4 bases, 6 bases remained unmatched. CDR3: CASSSGTGDYEQYF. CDR3 in DNA: TGTGCCAGCAGTTCCGGGACAGGCGATTACGAGCAGTACTTC.

The genes are TRBV11-2 and TRBJ1-1; 9 positions agree with TRBD1. The germline CDR1 and CDR2 sequences are SGHAT and FQNNGV. This CDR3 has 14 amino acids. Trimming took 7 bases from V and 2 from J; bases not matched to a gene: 5. CDR3 sequence: CASTLQGANTEAFF. CDR3 sequence (DNA): TGTGCCAGCACCCTACAGGGGGCCAACACTGAAGCTTTCTTT.

In regard to this clone: The junction and the germline gene differ at one end; a read error may be behind it. This chain connects TRBV29-1 to TRBJ2-7; no clear D. Per germline, CDR1 SQVTM and CDR2 ANQGSEA. CDR3 length: 11 amino acids. The CDR3 coding sequence is TGCAGCGTTGCCCACCCCTACGGGCAGTACTTC. This sequence encodes CSVAHPYGQYF.

This chain connects TRBV2 to TRBJ2-5, with TRBD1 matching 8 bases. Trimming took 2 bases from V and 4 from J; bases not matched to a gene: 3. The length of the CDR3 is 14 residues. Germline CDR1 SNHLY, CDR2 FYNNEI. The DNA of the CDR3 is TGTGCCAGCAGTGAACAGGGGGCGGGAGAGACCCAGTACTTC. This translates into CASSEQGAGETQYF.

This clone appeared a single time. This rearrangement joins TRBV27 to TRBJ1-4; the D is unclear. The V and J ends lost 2 bases and 0 bases respectively, with 7 bases between them. The germline CDR1 and CDR2 sequences are MNHEY and SMNVEV (reference sequence). The CDR3 is 15 amino acids. The CDR3 DNA reads TGTGCCAGCAGTTTAACGCCTGCAACTAATGAAAAACTGTTTTTT. It is translated as CASSLTPATNEKLFF.

V gene TRBV28 combines with J gene TRBJ2-3; the D is unclear. This CDR3 is 16 amino acids long. The germline V gene encodes CDR1 MDHEN and CDR2 SYDVKM. Trimming stripped 3 bases from V and 0 bases from J, with 13 bases between. The CDR3 sequence is CASSLAQIASTDTQYF. In DNA, the CDR3 is TGTGCCAGCAGTTTGGCCCAGATTGCTAGCACAGATACGCAGTATTTT.

The chain recombines TRBV5-1 with TRBJ2-7; D is tentatively TRBD1 or TRBD2 (6 bases each). Germline CDR1 is SGHRS and CDR2 is YFSETQ. With 1 base removed from V and 6 bases from J, the gap between germline ends came to 11 bases. The CDR3 contains 13 residues. The CDR3 coding sequence is TGCGCCAGCAGCTTGACTAGCAGGGGCGAGCAGTACTTC. Amino acids: CASSLTSRGEQYF.